What follows are 24 T cell receptor beta chains derived from one specimen sequenced in a study of identical twins. TCRdb called the 5' RACE reads again in MiXCR, with one record for every CDR3 protein. The sample contains about 920,000 distinct CDR3 sequences, about 12% of which appear only once. These data also featured in a second study, about yellow fever vaccine responses in identical twins.

Sequencing was done on a sample of PBMCs. The receptors shown here come from a woman in her late teens or twenties in good health.

There are a few counts of this clonotype. The V call is TRBV3-1, the J call TRBJ1-1; D is perhaps TRBD1 (5 bases). Trimming took off 4 bases at V and 0 bases at J, with 12 bases between the two ends. This CDR3 is built from 15 residues. The germline CDR1 and CDR2 sequences are LGHDT and YNNKEL (reference sequence). CDR3 coding DNA: TGTGCCAGCAGCCGAGGGACGGGTATGAACACTGAAGCTTTCTTT. Amino acid sequence: CASSRGTGMNTEAFF.

This clonotype has a handful of counts. The chain employs TRBV11-2 and TRBJ2-7, with a weak D call TRBD1 (6 bases). The V and J ends lost 1 base and 4 bases respectively, with 14 bases between them. Looked up from germline, CDR1 is SGHAT and CDR2 is FQNNGV. The CDR3 loop spans 15 amino acids. The CDR3 here is CASSLAIQGSYEQYF. In DNA, the CDR3 is TGTGCCAGCAGCTTAGCGATACAGGGTAGTTACGAGCAGTACTTC.

This clonotype was counted only a few times. CDR3 region: CASTLGYGRRLRKQYF. DNA for the CDR3: TGTGCCAGCACTCTGGGATATGGACGGCGTCTTAGAAAGCAGTACTTC. This chain joins TRBV28 and TRBJ2-7; D gene ambiguous. The CDR3 sequence is 16 residues long. Germline CDR1 reads MDHEN; CDR2 reads SYDVKM. V lost 7 bases and J 8 bases, leaving 27 bases between the germline ends.

The table lists this clonotype with a few counts. This chain uses TRBV10-3 with TRBJ2-7, with a weak D call TRBD2 (5 bases). The germline CDR1 and CDR2 sequences are ENHRY and SYGVKD. The germline V and J ends were trimmed by 6 bases and 1 base, with 13 bases remaining between them. This CDR3 spans 14 amino acids. Here the CDR3 reads CAISNLAASYEQYF. In DNA form, the CDR3 reads TGTGCCATCAGCAACCTAGCCGCATCCTACGAGCAGTACTTC.

This clonotype was observed a few times. This sequence joins TRBV19 and TRBJ1-2, with D possibly being TRBD1 (5 bases). V lost 3 bases and J lost 2, with 16 bases in between. Germline CDR1 and CDR2: LNHDA and SQIVND (reference sequence). The CDR3 consists of 16 residues. This chain's CDR3 is CASSMYRPNQNYGYTF. For the CDR3, the DNA is TGTGCCAGTAGTATGTACAGGCCTAACCAAAACTATGGCTACACCTTC.

This clonotype occurred many times. The chain uses TRBV5-1 and TRBJ2-3; 9 bases are a match to TRBD2. Germline V lookup: CDR1 SGHRS, CDR2 YFSETQ. The trim removed 1 base at V and 6 bases at J, leaving 3 bases unmatched. The CDR3 covers 14 residues. The CDR3 sequence is CASSLKGLADTQYF. As DNA, the CDR3 is TGCGCCAGCAGCTTGAAAGGACTAGCGGATACGCAGTATTTT.

This sequence joins TRBV10-3 and TRBJ1-1; D call uncertain. The V and J ends lost 4 bases and 0 bases respectively, with 3 bases between them. The CDR3 spans 12 residues. Germline V gives CDR1 ENHRY, CDR2 SYGVKD. CDR3 residues: CAISALNTEAFF. The CDR3 DNA is TGTGCCATCAGTGCCCTGAACACTGAAGCTTTCTTT.

This clonotype came up once. This sequence joins TRBV3-1 and TRBJ1-6; 10 bases are shared with TRBD1. The V gene end was trimmed by 11 bases and the J gene end by 10 bases; junction bases not matched to a gene: 14. This CDR3 comprises 15 residues. Per the germline V gene, CDR1 is LGHDT and CDR2 is YNNKEL (reference sequence). CDR3 bases: TGTGCCTGCTGCCGGAAAGGACAGGGGGACTCACCCCTCCACTTT. Amino acid sequence: CACCRKGQGDSPLHF.

The genes are TRBV11-3 and TRBJ2-2; 9 bases line up with TRBD2. The CDR3 spans 14 residues. Germline lookup yields CDR1 SGHNT and CDR2 YENEEA. CDR3 in amino acids: CASQTPSGEPRLFF. CDR3 bases: TGTGCGTCTCAAACTCCTAGCGGGGAACCGAGGCTGTTTTTT.

This clonotype was seen a few times. In DNA, the CDR3 is TGCGCCAGCAGCTTGGACAGGGGTGAGGATGGCTACACCTTC. Its translation: CASSLDRGEDGYTF. The chain is built from TRBV5-1 and TRBJ1-2; 7 bases are a match to TRBD1. The CDR3 covers 14 residues. Trimming cost V 0 bases and J 6 bases; bases outside gene matches: 5. CDR1 is SGHRS and CDR2 is YFSETQ in the germline V gene.

J is TRBJ2-2 and V is TRBV5-1, with 9 bases that match TRBD1. This CDR3 is built from 16 residues. From germline, CDR1 is SGHRS and CDR2 YFSETQ. V was clipped by 0 bases and J by 4 bases; unmatched bases: 4. The CDR3 protein is CASSLDTGGSTGELFF. The CDR3, as DNA: TGCGCCAGCAGCTTGGACACAGGGGGCTCCACCGGGGAGCTGTTTTTT. The full variable domain, in which reference TRBV5-1 and TRBJ2-2 provide the parts outside the CDR3, is KAGVTQTPRYLIKTRGQQVTLSCSPISGHRSVSWYQQTPGQGLQFLFEYFSETQRNKGNFPGRFSGRQFSNSRSEMNVSTLELGDSALYLCASSLDTGGSTGELFFGEGSRLTVL.

The sample holds many counts of this clonotype. The chain has TRBV12-3 or TRBV12-4 and TRBJ2-7; the D gene is possibly TRBD2 (5 bases). CDR3 length: 13 residues. V was shortened by 1 base and J by 6 bases, with 10 bases between the two germline ends. The CDR3 bases are TGTGCCAGCAGTTTAGTATCGGGGTCCGAGCAGTACGTC. Protein: CASSLVSGSEQYV.

CDR3 in DNA: TGTGCCATCAGTGAGTCGAGGTGGGGGGCGAGCTCCTACAATGAGCAGTTCTTC. Amino acid sequence: CAISESRWGASSYNEQFF. The chain couples TRBV10-3 to TRBJ2-1; the D gene could be TRBD1 or TRBD2 (6 bases each). The CDR3 spans 18 residues. Germline V gene sequence: CDR1 ENHRY, CDR2 SYGVKD. The ends were cut back, 0 bases at V and 0 bases at J, with 15 bases in the middle.

The rearrangement links TRBV7-2 to TRBJ2-7; 14 positions agree with TRBD2. The germline V gene encodes CDR1 SGHTA and CDR2 FQGNSA. V gave up 1 base and J gave up 6 bases; unmatched junction bases: 8. The CDR3 is made up of 17 amino acids. CDR3: CASSLVPRTSGRSEQYF. The CDR3 region has the DNA TGTGCCAGCAGCTTAGTCCCCAGGACTAGCGGGAGGAGCGAGCAGTACTTC.

V usage is TRBV25-1 and J usage is TRBJ2-5; 8 nucleotides line up with TRBD1. Trimming cost V 6 bases and J 5 bases; bases outside gene matches: 8. CDR1 and CDR2 (germline): MGHDK, SYGVNS. The CDR3 contains 14 residues. CDR3 residues: CASRRTGIFETQYF. CDR3 bases: TGTGCCAGCAGGCGGACAGGGATTTTTGAGACCCAGTACTTC.

This clonotype was counted many times. This chain joins TRBV11-2 and TRBJ2-3; D gene uncertain. The ends were cut back, 10 bases at V and 2 bases at J, with 10 bases in the middle. Looked up from germline, CDR1 is SGHAT and CDR2 is FQNNGV. The length of the CDR3 is 12 residues. CDR3 DNA sequence: TGTGCCACGCGTCTACACACAGATACGCAGTATTTT. As protein: CATRLHTDTQYF.

The genes are TRBV5-1 and TRBJ2-7; D assignment may be TRBD1 or TRBD2 (6 bases each). The length of the CDR3 is 16 residues. Germline CDR1 reads SGHRS; CDR2 reads YFSETQ. With 5 bases removed from V and 0 bases from J, the gap between germline ends came to 18 bases. The CDR3: CASSFGGTWNSYEQYF. The CDR3 DNA reads TGCGCCAGCAGTTTTGGCGGGACATGGAACTCCTACGAGCAGTACTTC.

In this sample, this clonotype turned up a few times. V is TRBV7-6 and J is TRBJ2-5, with D unclear. Trimming removed 2 bases at V and 7 bases at J, with 8 bases between. Germline V gene lookup returns CDR1 SGHVS and CDR2 FNYEAQ. The CDR3 length is 12 residues. The CDR3 DNA sequence: TGTGCCAGCAGCTTATCCCCCGGGACCCAGTACTTC. Translated, it gives CASSLSPGTQYF.

This clonotype turned up a few times. The rearrangement joins TRBV3-1 to TRBJ1-1; D gene ambiguous. Trimming took off 1 base at V and 7 bases at J, with 7 bases between the two ends. Germline-derived CDR1 and CDR2 are LGHDT and YNNKEL (reference sequence). The CDR3 is 12 amino acids. The DNA for the CDR3 is TGTGCCAGCAGCCAAGTTGCGAGTGAAGCTTTCTTT. Its translation is CASSQVASEAFF. The entire variable domain, with the rest obtained from reference TRBV3-1 and TRBJ1-1, is as follows: DTAVSQTPKYLVTQMGNDKSIKCEQNLGHDTMYWYKQDSKKFLKIMFSYNNKELIINETVPNRFSPKSPDKAHLNLHINSLELGDSAVYFCASSQVASEAFFGQGTRLTVV.

This chain joins TRBV9 and TRBJ2-5; no clear D. V dropped 7 bases and J dropped 1 base, with 5 bases sitting between them. The CDR3 length is 11 residues. Germline V lookup: CDR1 SGDLS, CDR2 YYNGEE. CDR3 sequence (DNA): TGTGCCAGCTATCTCCAAGAGACCCAGTACTTC. This sequence encodes CASYLQETQYF.

This clonotype was detected only a few times. The rearrangement uses TRBV20-1 and TRBJ2-7, with TRBD2 matching over 10 bases. CDR3 length: 18 amino acids. The germline V gene encodes CDR1 DFQATT and CDR2 SNEGSKA (reference sequence). The J segment lost 1 base and the V segment lost 0 bases, leaving 12 bases of the junction unmatched. CDR3 sequence: CSARDYQREGLWSYEQYF. The CDR3 DNA sequence: TGCAGTGCTAGAGATTACCAGCGGGAGGGCCTTTGGTCCTACGAGCAGTACTTC.

This clonotype showed up just a few times. The genes are TRBV28 and TRBJ2-1; D is undetermined. The CDR3 runs to 17 residues. V dropped 1 base and J dropped 9 bases, with 22 bases sitting between them. Per germline, CDR1 MDHEN and CDR2 SYDVKM. CDR3 sequence (DNA): TGTGCCAGCAGTTTATTAGGCGGCGGACCCAGTACGAGTGAGCAGTTCTTC. Its protein is CASSLLGGGPSTSEQFF.

This clonotype came up many times. The chain combines TRBV6-6 with TRBJ1-1; tentative D call: TRBD1 (5 bases). This CDR3 spans 12 amino acids. V lost 7 bases and J 5 bases, leaving 11 bases between the germline ends. CDR1 and CDR2 (germline): MNHNY, SVGAGI (reference sequence). CDR3 nucleotides: TGTGCCAGCACCCCGCAGGGAACTGAAGCTTTCTTT. Translated, it gives CASTPQGTEAFF.

This rearrangement joins TRBV7-9 to TRBJ2-3, with a weak D call TRBD2 (6 bases). Trimming left V 1 base short and J 0 bases short, with 14 bases between. The V gene's germline CDR1 is SEHNR and CDR2 FQNEAQ (reference sequence). The CDR3 is made up of 17 amino acids. CDR3 DNA: TGTGCCAGCAGCTTAGGACCCAGCGGGCCAAGCACAGATACGCAGTATTTT. Its translation is CASSLGPSGPSTDTQYF.